The 7 T cell receptor beta chains listed next were all sequenced from one sample in a study of CD8+ T cells in alopecia areata. Treatment denoted: oral pan-JAK inhibitor, 5-10 mg twice daily. Sequencing relied on a cDNA template that was reverse transcribed from extracted RNA. Produced via immunoSEQ multiplex PCR; TCRdb's table is partial and in-frame only. In the table there are about 200,000 clones, around 66% of which are singletons. The sequencing used CD4+ T cells sorted from blood, collected at week 4, from a patient treated with tofacitinib. These receptors all come from a human donor with alopecia areata.

The genes are TRBV6-1 and TRBJ2-3, with 9 bases that match TRBD2. The CDR3 length is 17 residues. The germline CDR1 and CDR2 sequences are MNHNS and SASEGT. With 2 bases clipped from V and 6 bases from J, the junction kept 12 bases outside the gene matches. The CDR3 is CASSEWPSGDRRDTQYF. The CDR3 DNA reads TGTGCCAGCAGTGAATGGCCTAGCGGGGACCGTAGGGATACGCAGTATTTT.

The J gene is TRBJ2-1, the V gene TRBV5-4; D remains ambiguous. CDR1 SGHNT and CDR2 YYREEE come from the germline V gene (reference sequence). V was pared by 4 bases and J by 5 bases, with 10 bases between. The CDR3 loop spans 13 amino acids. The CDR3 DNA sequence: TGTGCCAGCAGCAACCGGACCCACAATGAGCAGTTCTTC. The encoded protein is CASSNRTHNEQFF.

The chain couples TRBV7-2 to TRBJ2-7; D remains ambiguous. From germline, CDR1 is SGHTA and CDR2 FQGNSA. V lost 0 bases and J lost 5, with 2 bases in between. There are 11 residues in the CDR3. CDR3 nucleotides: TGTGCCAGCAGCTTAGCACACGAGCAGTACTTC. As protein: CASSLAHEQYF.

By share, this clone ranks as medium-sized. The chain joins TRBV2 to TRBJ2-1; 10 nucleotides match TRBD2. Looked up from germline, CDR1 is SNHLY and CDR2 is FYNNEI. This CDR3 is built from 16 residues. The ends lost 2 bases at V and 0 bases at J; junction bases unmatched: 1. The CDR3 bases are TGTGCCAGCAGTGAATGGACTAGCGGCTCCTACAATGAGCAGTTCTTC. Protein product: CASSEWTSGSYNEQFF. Drawing the rest from reference TRBV2 and TRBJ2-1, the complete variable domain is EPEVTQTPSHQVTQMGQEVILRCVPISNHLYFYWYRQILGQKVEFLVSFYNNEISEKSEIFDDQFSVERPDGSNFTLKIRSTKLEDSAMYFCASSEWTSGSYNEQFFGPGTRLTVL.

The CDR3 loop is CASSLGAASTGNYGYTF. The CDR3, as DNA: TGTGCCAGCAGCTTAGGGGCCGCATCGACAGGGAACTATGGCTACACCTTC. The chain couples TRBV11-2 to TRBJ1-2, with TRBD1 matching 7 bases. The junction had 10 bases not matched to a gene; V was cut back by 1 base and J by 2 bases. CDR1 is SGHAT, CDR2 FQNNGV, per germline. The CDR3 spans 17 residues.

On this clone itself: The sample holds other DNA sequences that translate to the same CDR3. This sequence joins TRBV5-4 and TRBJ2-1, with 11 bases fitting TRBD2. Unmatched junction bases numbered 6, after V lost 0 bases and J lost 4 bases. This CDR3 is 17 amino acids long. In germline, CDR1 is SGHNT, CDR2 YYREEE (reference sequence). As DNA, the CDR3 is TGTGCCAGCAGCTTGGCCACTAGCGGGGGCCTATACAATGAGCAGTTCTTC. Translated, it gives CASSLATSGGLYNEQFF.

The chain joins TRBV30 to TRBJ2-7; 9 bases align to TRBD1. V shed 1 base and J 3 bases; nucleotides not matched to a gene: 4. CDR1 is GTSNPN, CDR2 SVGIG, per germline (reference sequence). The CDR3 totals 14 residues. CDR3 nucleotide sequence: TGTGCCTGGAGTGGACCGGGACAGGGCTACGAGCAGTACTTC. It is translated as CAWSGPGQGYEQYF.